A selection of T cell receptor beta chains follows, all from one sample in a study of T cells after yellow fever vaccination. TCRdb used MiXCR to reprocess the 5' RACE reads, holding one entry per CDR3 protein. The table shows roughly 310,000 distinct CDR3 sequences, with over 8% occurring only once. Sequenced here: PBMCs, sampled on the day of the first yellow fever vaccination. All receptors come from a man aged 18 to 30 who received the YFV17D yellow fever vaccine. Both conserved end residues are part of each CDR3. A D gene is named only where the DNA matches it firmly. Clone size is given for some rows only: seen once, a few or many times, or a class if the clone is expanded.

V: TRBV20-1
size: NA
J: TRBJ2-3
D: NA
DNA: TGCAGTGCTAGAGCCGTCACAGATACGCAGTATTTT
CDR3: CSARAVTDTQYF

V: TRBV4-1
size: few
J: TRBJ1-5
D: NA
DNA: TGCGCCAGCAGCCAACATCAGTTCAATCAGCCCCAGCATTTT
CDR3: CASSQHQFNQPQHF

V: TRBV6-5
size: many
J: TRBJ1-5
D: TRBD1
DNA: TGTGCCAGCACTTACCGGGGGGGGACAGGGGGCGTAGGTCAGCCCCAGCATTTT
CDR3: CASTYRGGTGGVGQPQHF

V: TRBV6-2/TRBV6-3
size: NA
J: TRBJ2-1
D: TRBD1
DNA: TGTGCCAGCAGTTCAGGGGGAAGATACAATGAGCAGTTCTTC
CDR3: CASSSGGRYNEQFF

V: TRBV24-1
size: NA
J: TRBJ2-1
D: NA
DNA: TGTGCCACCATGGGGGGCCGCTACAATGAGCAGTTCTTC
CDR3: CATMGGRYNEQFF

V: TRBV5-1
size: NA
J: TRBJ2-7
D: NA
DNA: TGCGCCAGCCGCGTGTCCGGATTTGACTACGAGCTGTACTTC
CDR3: CASRVSGFDYELYF

V: TRBV9
size: many
J: TRBJ2-5
D: NA
DNA: TGTGCCAGCAGCGTAGTATCTCAAGGAGAGACCCAGTACTTC
CDR3: CASSVVSQGETQYF

V: TRBV5-5
size: NA
J: TRBJ2-5
D: TRBD2
DNA: TGTGCCAGCAGCTTGGTAGTCGGGGGGGCGGGAGAGACCCAGTACTTC
CDR3: CASSLVVGGAGETQYF

V: TRBV7-3
size: many
J: TRBJ2-1
D: TRBD2
DNA: TGTGCCAGCAGCAAGACTAGCGGGGGATACAATGAGCAGTTCTTC
CDR3: CASSKTSGGYNEQFF

V: TRBV7-6
size: many
J: TRBJ2-3
D: TRBD2
DNA: TGTGCCAGCAGCTTAGCACCCTCGAGACCCTCACTAGCGGGGGGACAAGATACGCAGTATTTT
CDR3: CASSLAPSRPSLAGGQDTQYF

V: TRBV20-1
size: NA
J: TRBJ1-5
D: TRBD1
DNA: TGCAGTGCTAGAGGGAAGGGGGCGGGTGTTCAGCCCCAGCATTTT
CDR3: CSARGKGAGVQPQHF

V: TRBV7-3
size: NA
J: TRBJ2-3
D: NA
DNA: TGTGCCAGCAGCGCCCGGGACTCATCAGATACGCAGTATTTT
CDR3: CASSARDSSDTQYF

V: TRBV11-3
size: NA
J: TRBJ2-3
D: NA
DNA: TGTGCCAGCAGCAGATCTTCTTTCACAGATACGCAGTATTTT
CDR3: CASSRSSFTDTQYF

V: TRBV7-9
size: few
J: TRBJ2-7
D: NA
DNA: TGTGCCAGCAGCCTCGGGACCCGCTCCTACGAGCAGTACTTC
CDR3: CASSLGTRSYEQYF

V: TRBV18
size: few
J: TRBJ2-7
D: NA
DNA: TGTGCCAGCTCACCCCCTAACGAGGGGTTCGAGCAGTACTTC
CDR3: CASSPPNEGFEQYF

V: TRBV12-3/TRBV12-4
size: many
J: TRBJ2-1
D: NA
DNA: TGTGCCAGCAGTTTAAAAGGCAGCTTATACAATGAGCAGTTCTTC
CDR3: CASSLKGSLYNEQFF

V: TRBV4-2
size: few
J: TRBJ2-3
D: NA
DNA: TGTGCCAGCAGCCAAAAGGGGGGGGGTGGCGAGGCTAGCACAGATACGCAGTATTTT
CDR3: CASSQKGGGGEASTDTQYF

V: TRBV7-2
size: NA
J: TRBJ2-7
D: TRBD2
DNA: TGTGCCAGCAGCCTGGGACTAGCGGGGGGTCTCTACGAGCAGTACTTC
CDR3: CASSLGLAGGLYEQYF

V: TRBV7-9
size: many
J: TRBJ1-3
D: NA
DNA: TGTGCCAGCAGCAGACAGGCTGGAAACACCATATATTTT
CDR3: CASSRQAGNTIYF

V: TRBV4-1
size: NA
J: TRBJ1-2
D: NA
DNA: TGCGCCAGCAGCCACCCGACTGGAGCTAACTATGGCTACACCTTC
CDR3: CASSHPTGANYGYTF

V: TRBV6-1
size: NA
J: TRBJ2-3
D: NA
DNA: TGTGCCAGCAGTCTAAACAGGGAGGATACGCAGTATTTT
CDR3: CASSLNREDTQYF

V: TRBV12-5
size: NA
J: TRBJ2-1
D: TRBD1
DNA: TGTGCTAGTGGTTCCGGGACAGGGGGGGGTGAGCAGTTCTTC
CDR3: CASGSGTGGGEQFF

V: TRBV7-9
size: many
J: TRBJ1-2
D: NA
DNA: TGTGCCAGCAGCCTCTCGGGGACTAACTATGGCTACACCTTC
CDR3: CASSLSGTNYGYTF

V: TRBV29-1
size: many
J: TRBJ2-3
D: NA
DNA: TGCAGCGTCCGAAAGGGGGGCACAGATACGCAGTATTTT
CDR3: CSVRKGGTDTQYF

V: TRBV7-2
size: few
J: TRBJ1-5
D: NA
DNA: TGTGCCAGCAGCTTAGTAGGGGGAGCAGATAGCAATCAGCCCCAGCATTTT
CDR3: CASSLVGGADSNQPQHF

V: TRBV12-3/TRBV12-4
size: many
J: TRBJ1-1
D: NA
DNA: TGTGCCAGCAGTGGTCAAGGGAACACTGAAGCTTTCTTT
CDR3: CASSGQGNTEAFF

V: TRBV12-3/TRBV12-4
size: many
J: TRBJ2-2
D: NA
DNA: TGTGCCAGCAGTTCAGACCGGGGCGGGGAGCTGTTTTTT
CDR3: CASSSDRGGELFF

V: TRBV11-2
size: NA
J: TRBJ2-3
D: NA
DNA: TGTGCCAGCAGCTTAGGAAGCTTCAGGGATACGCAGTATTTT
CDR3: CASSLGSFRDTQYF

V: TRBV6-1
size: few
J: TRBJ2-2
D: NA
DNA: TGTGCCAGCAGTCTAATCCGGGTTAACACCGGGGAGCTGTTTTTT
CDR3: CASSLIRVNTGELFF